The 25 T cell receptor beta chains below were found in one sample sequenced in a study of blood T cell repertoires in COVID-19. Repertoires were generated with immunoSEQ multiplex PCR, while TCRdb's copy carries only in-frame clones and drops some. The sample includes 450,000 or so clones, around 90% of them seen just once. Source material: PBMCs or T cells enriched from blood (not recorded which). Source of these receptors: a man aged 18 to 35 who had recovered from COVID-19.

This clone showed up just once. The rearrangement joins TRBV5-1 to TRBJ2-7, with D perhaps TRBD1 (5 bases). V shed 4 bases and J shed 0 bases, with 11 bases lying between them. The germline CDR1 and CDR2 sequences are SGHRS and YFSETQ. The CDR3 has 14 amino acids. The CDR3 bases are TGCGCCAGCAGCCCCGACAGTAACTCCTACGAGCAGTACTTC. This translates into CASSPDSNSYEQYF.

V is TRBV5-1 and J is TRBJ1-2; D is unresolved. Trimming cost V 0 bases and J 8 bases, with 11 bases left between them. The CDR3 runs to 13 residues. The germline CDR1 and CDR2 sequences are SGHRS and YFSETQ. Here the CDR3 reads CASSLAADWGYTF. DNA for the CDR3: TGCGCCAGCAGCTTGGCGGCCGACTGGGGCTACACCTTC.

This sequence joins TRBV30 and TRBJ1-2; D remains ambiguous. This CDR3 is built from 12 residues. With 0 bases removed from V and 7 bases from J, the gap between germline ends came to 9 bases. Germline-derived CDR1 and CDR2 are GTSNPN and SVGIG (reference sequence). Here the CDR3 DNA reads TGTGCCTGGAGTGTTGGATCAGGTGGCTACACCTTC. The encoded protein is CAWSVGSGGYTF.

The rearrangement links TRBV7-9 to TRBJ1-1; D gene unclear. Germline loops: CDR1 SEHNR, CDR2 FQNEAQ (reference sequence). The CDR3 runs to 12 residues. With 6 bases removed from V and 11 bases from J, the gap between germline ends came to 16 bases. CDR3 sequence reads: CASRPRTLEAFF. CDR3 bases: TGTGCCAGCAGGCCCCGGACTTTGGAGGCTTTCTTT.

The chain uses TRBV10-2 and TRBJ2-3, with TRBD2 identical over 7 bases. Germline CDR1 is WSHSY and CDR2 is SAAADI. The trim removed 6 bases at V and 2 bases at J, leaving 5 bases unmatched. The CDR3 covers 14 residues. CDR3 amino acids: CASRDGGNTDTQYF. The DNA of the CDR3 is TGCGCCAGCAGGGACGGGGGGAACACAGATACGCAGTATTTT.

As concerns this clone: At the DNA level, this CDR3 is encoded by other sequences in the same sample as well. For the CDR3, the DNA is TGCGCCAGCAGCCACATCTACAATGAGCAGTTCTTC. Protein: CASSHIYNEQFF. This chain connects TRBV4-1 to TRBJ2-1; D remains unclear. The CDR3 spans 12 residues. CDR1 MGHRA and CDR2 YSYEKL come from the germline V gene. V was pared by 3 bases and J by 3 bases, with 3 bases between.

This clone was counted a few times. The chain uses TRBV27 and TRBJ1-4, with TRBD1 matching over 11 bases. The germline V gene encodes CDR1 MNHEY and CDR2 SMNVEV (reference sequence). The CDR3 sequence is 18 residues long. After removal of 4 bases from V and 7 bases from J, the junction contained 14 bases not matched to a gene. The CDR3 sequence: CASSSTGQGVWGGEKLFF. In DNA form, the CDR3 reads TGTGCCAGCAGTTCGACGGGACAGGGGGTTTGGGGGGGTGAAAAACTGTTTTTT.

CDR3 nucleotide sequence: TGTGCCAGCAGCGCCGGGACACTGAACACTGAAGCTTTCTTT. Translating gives CASSAGTLNTEAFF. The chain uses TRBV11-3 and TRBJ1-1, with a weak D call TRBD1 (6 bases). V was cut by 5 bases and J by 0 bases, with 10 bases left in between. This CDR3 region has 14 residues. Germline values: CDR1 SGHNT, CDR2 YENEEA.

The chain couples TRBV9 to TRBJ2-7, with 7 bases that match TRBD1. The CDR3 contains 14 residues. Germline values: CDR1 SGDLS, CDR2 YYNGEE. V shed 3 bases and J 0 bases; nucleotides not matched to a gene: 3. CDR3 bases: TGTGCCAGCAGCGGAAGACAGGGCTCCTACGAGCAGTACTTC. Translated, it gives CASSGRQGSYEQYF.

The DNA of the CDR3 is TGTGCCAGCAGTTTAGGGACAGGGAGGACAGAGACCCAGTACTTC. This gives the protein CASSLGTGRTETQYF. This chain connects TRBV27 to TRBJ2-5; TRBD1 matches at 9 bases. Germline V gene sequence: CDR1 MNHEY, CDR2 SMNVEV (reference sequence). V trimming: 2 bases; J trimming: 4 bases; junction bases outside the gene matches: 5. CDR3 length: 15 residues.

This chain connects TRBV5-6 to TRBJ2-5, with TRBD2 matching 11 bases. Germline V CDR1 and CDR2: SGHDT, YYEEEE. This CDR3 spans 15 amino acids. V gave up 1 base and J gave up 1 base; unmatched junction bases: 0. As DNA, the CDR3 is TGTGCCAGCAGCTTGACTAGCGGGAGCCAAGAGACCCAGTACTTC. This translates into CASSLTSGSQETQYF.

The chain has TRBV28 and TRBJ1-1; D gene ambiguous. V was cut by 3 bases and J by 4 bases, with 9 bases left in between. The CDR3 is made up of 13 amino acids. In germline, CDR1 is MDHEN, CDR2 SYDVKM. In DNA, the CDR3 is TGTGCCAGCAGTTTCCGGGTTGGCACTGAAGCTTTCTTT. Protein sequence: CASSFRVGTEAFF.

The V gene is TRBV5-1, the J gene TRBJ1-1; D is unresolved. V was pared by 4 bases and J by 2 bases, with 15 bases between. The germline gives CDR1 SGHRS, CDR2 YFSETQ. This CDR3 spans 15 amino acids. The CDR3 DNA sequence: TGCGCCAGCAGCCCCGATTCAAAGCCAAACACTGAAGCTTTCTTT. This sequence encodes CASSPDSKPNTEAFF.

The chain's CDR3 is CASSSRSAGIVGPQHF. CDR3 DNA: TGTGCCAGCAGTTCTCGATCCGCAGGTATTGTAGGGCCCCAGCATTTT. This sequence joins TRBV6-2 or TRBV6-3 and TRBJ1-5; D is unresolved. Trimming removed 4 bases at V and 9 bases at J, with 22 bases between. This CDR3 is built from 16 residues. The germline V gene encodes CDR1 MNHEY and CDR2 SVGEGT.

CDR3 residues: CASSLLDRGYEQYF. CDR3 coding DNA: TGTGCCAGCAGCTTACTTGACAGGGGGTACGAGCAGTACTTC. The rearrangement joins TRBV7-9 to TRBJ2-7, with TRBD1 matching 9 bases. From germline, CDR1 is SEHNR and CDR2 FQNEAQ (reference sequence). The CDR3 is 14 amino acids. J was trimmed by 4 bases and V by 2 bases; bases with no gene match: 3.

The V and J genes are TRBV12-5 and TRBJ1-5; TRBD1 agrees at 8 bases. The V segment lost 0 bases and the J segment 2 bases; nucleotides outside the gene matches: 6. CDR3 length: 17 residues. Germline assignment: CDR1 LGHNT and CDR2 FRNRAP. The chain's CDR3 is CASGLVSTGGGNQPQHF. CDR3 coding DNA: TGTGCTAGTGGTTTGGTATCCACAGGGGGTGGCAATCAGCCCCAGCATTTT.

The V gene is TRBV5-1, the J gene TRBJ2-2; possibly TRBD1 for D (6 bases). The CDR3 extends over 15 amino acids. The germline gives CDR1 SGHRS, CDR2 YFSETQ. The V end lost 4 bases, the J end lost 0 bases, and 10 bases lay between the germline ends. CDR3 sequence: CASSIGQTNTGELFF. CDR3 nucleotide sequence: TGCGCCAGCAGCATAGGACAGACGAACACCGGGGAGCTGTTTTTT.

The V gene is TRBV3-1 (or the pseudogene TRBV3-2), the J gene TRBJ1-1, with 7 positions matching TRBD1. The CDR3 is 13 residues long. Per the germline V gene, CDR1 is LGHDT and CDR2 is YNNKEL (reference sequence). With V trimmed by 6 bases and J by 4 bases, 5 bases remained unmatched. CDR3 nucleotide sequence: TGTGCCAGCAGGTCAGACAGGGCCACTGAAGCTTTCTTT. Translating gives CASRSDRATEAFF.

The rearrangement joins TRBV5-4 to TRBJ1-1, with D unclear. Germline CDR1 SGHNT, CDR2 YYREEE (reference sequence). The V gene lost 2 bases and the J gene lost 12 bases, with 14 bases spanning the gap. The CDR3 extends over 12 amino acids. CDR3 loop: CASSFSAGYPFF. In nucleotides, the CDR3 is TGTGCCAGCAGCTTCAGCGCGGGCTACCCTTTCTTT.

The chain recombines TRBV18 with TRBJ1-1, with D hard to call. Germline CDR1 is KGHSH and CDR2 is LQKENI. The CDR3 runs 15 residues. V shed 2 bases and J shed 0 bases, with 10 bases lying between them. CDR3 sequence (DNA): TGTGCCAGCTCACCATGGAGTAAAATGAACACTGAAGCTTTCTTT. Translated, it gives CASSPWSKMNTEAFF.

The rearrangement links TRBV5-8 to TRBJ1-5; unclear D gene. Germline V gene data show CDR1 as SGHTS and CDR2 as YDEGEE. This CDR3 has 14 residues. The V and J ends lost 0 bases and 1 base respectively, with 5 bases between them. The DNA of the CDR3 is TGTGCCAGCAGCTTGGGGCAGAGCAATCAGCCCCAGCATTTT. Translating it yields CASSLGQSNQPQHF.

The chain is built from TRBV30 and TRBJ1-6; D gene unclear. CDR1 GTSNPN and CDR2 SVGIG come from the germline V gene (reference sequence). The CDR3 contains 16 residues. The germline V and J ends were trimmed by 0 bases and 0 bases, with 9 bases remaining between them. Here the CDR3 DNA reads TGTGCCTGGAGTGTCCATCGGAGCTCCTATAATTCACCCCTCCACTTT. Translating it yields CAWSVHRSSYNSPLHF.

The table lists this clone with a count of one. J is TRBJ1-1 and V is TRBV19, with 7 nucleotides matching TRBD1. Losses at the gene ends were 7 bases for V and 4 bases for J; bases not matched to a gene: 15. CDR1 LNHDA and CDR2 SQIVND come from the germline V gene (reference sequence). CDR3 length: 16 amino acids. The CDR3 DNA sequence: TGTGCCAGTATCAATGGGAGACAGGGACGAGGCACTGAAGCTTTCTTT. Residues: CASINGRQGRGTEAFF.

The rearrangement joins TRBV21-1 to TRBJ2-7; the D call in the table, TRBD2, was not verified against the DNA. TRBV21-1 is given as a pseudogene. There are 18 residues in the CDR3. The CDR3 protein is CASSLRLGREGEGHEQYF. CDR3 sequence (DNA): TGTGCCAGCAGCCTACGACTTGGGCGGGAGGGCGAGGGCCACGAGCAGTACTTC.

This chain connects TRBV2 to TRBJ1-1; a weak D match, TRBD1 (5 bases). Looked up from germline, CDR1 is SNHLY and CDR2 is FYNNEI. Trimming cost V 2 bases and J 3 bases, with 10 bases left between them. The CDR3 has 14 amino acids. The CDR3 protein is CASSEFRDYTEAFF. CDR3 nucleotide sequence: TGTGCCAGCAGTGAATTCCGGGACTACACTGAAGCTTTCTTT. Using reference TRBV2 and TRBJ1-1 for the parts outside the CDR3, the full variable domain is EPEVTQTPSHQVTQMGQEVILRCVPISNHLYFYWYRQILGQKVEFLVSFYNNEISEKSEIFDDQFSVERPDGSNFTLKIRSTKLEDSAMYFCASSEFRDYTEAFFGQGTRLTVV.